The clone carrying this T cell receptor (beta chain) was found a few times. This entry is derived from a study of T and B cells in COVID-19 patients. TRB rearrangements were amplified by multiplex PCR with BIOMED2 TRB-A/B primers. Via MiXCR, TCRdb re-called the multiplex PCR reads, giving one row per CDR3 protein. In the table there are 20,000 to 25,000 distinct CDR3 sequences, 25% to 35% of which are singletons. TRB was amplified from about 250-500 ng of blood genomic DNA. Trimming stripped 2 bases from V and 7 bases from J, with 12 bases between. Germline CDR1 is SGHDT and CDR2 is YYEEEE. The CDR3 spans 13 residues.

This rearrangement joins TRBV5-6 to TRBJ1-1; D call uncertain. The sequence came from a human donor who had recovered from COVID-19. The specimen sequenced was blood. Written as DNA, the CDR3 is TGTGCCAGCAGCTTTGCGTCCGCCAGTGAAGCTTTCTTT. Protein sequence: CASSFASASEAFF.